The clone carrying this TCR beta chain was seen a single time. These data are taken from a study of blood T cell repertoires in COVID-19. Turning to the study itself: PBMCs, B-cell-depleted T cells, or T cells were the source of the cDNA or gDNA that made up the material.

Authors' data handling: Reference gene primers were amplified, and this amplification served to estimate nucleated cell counts. Assay: immunoSEQ multiplex PCR; the TCRdb copy retains only in-frame clones and omits some. V, J and clone size derive from that table, while D and trimming were established from the DNA sequence. This sample yields about 230,000 clones, of which roughly 84% are seen a single time; 0.85% to 1% belongs to the top ten. V lost 2 bases, J lost 5 bases, and 6 bases lay in between. The CDR3 is 13 residues long. Per germline, CDR1 MNHEY and CDR2 SVGAGI. This receptor was taken from a man aged 35-49 years with acute or convalescent COVID-19. The gene calls are TRBV6-5 and TRBJ2-2; D may be TRBD2 (6 bases). The sequencing input was peripheral blood. The DNA for the CDR3 is TGTGCCAGCAGTTACGGAGGGACCGGGGAGCTGTTTTTT. This codes for CASSYGGTGELFF.